The 22 T cell receptor beta chains below all came from one sample that was sequenced in a study of blood T cell repertoires in COVID-19. Method: immunoSEQ multiplex PCR; TCRdb's copy keeps in-frame clones and lacks some. The sample holds approximately 30,000 clones; 90% are singletons and the top ten take 0.9% to 1.1%. Material for sequencing was peripheral blood. These receptors came from a man between 65 and 79 years old with active or convalescent COVID-19.

CDR3 residues: CASRSKGQGYRYTF. The CDR3 region has the DNA TGTGCCAGCAGATCTAAGGGACAGGGGTATCGCTACACCTTC. The chain joins TRBV6-5 to TRBJ1-2, with 10 bases matching TRBD1. This CDR3 region has 14 residues. Losses at the gene ends were 6 bases for V and 9 bases for J; bases not matched to a gene: 10. Germline V lookup: CDR1 MNHEY, CDR2 SVGAGI.

The rearrangement joins TRBV25-1 to TRBJ2-7; 11 bases match TRBD1. Per germline, CDR1 MGHDK and CDR2 SYGVNS. The junction had 3 bases not matched to a gene; V was cut back by 7 bases and J by 4 bases. This CDR3 contains 13 residues. The CDR3 region has the DNA TGTGCCAGCAAGGGGACAGGGGGTTACGAGCAGTACTTC. Translating it yields CASKGTGGYEQYF.

As for this clone: One junction end disagrees with the germline gene, perhaps due to a read error. V usage is TRBV7-9 and J usage is TRBJ1-1; 9 nucleotides line up with TRBD1. The germline V gene encodes CDR1 SEHNR and CDR2 FQNEAQ (reference sequence). The CDR3 is 15 residues long. CDR3 amino acids: CASTLQGAGDTEAFF. In DNA, the CDR3 is TGTGCCAGCACCTTACAGGGGGCCGGTGACACTGAAGCTTTCTTT.

The rearrangement links TRBV5-6 to TRBJ1-1, with TRBD1 matching 8 bases. The germline CDR1 and CDR2 sequences are SGHDT and YYEEEE. V dropped 3 bases and J dropped 6; count of bases not matched to a gene: 10. This CDR3 has 15 amino acids. The CDR3 DNA sequence: TGTGCCAGCAGCTGGACAGGGCCGGAACTCCCTGAAGCTTTCTTT. Translation: CASSWTGPELPEAFF.

This chain uses TRBV7-7 with TRBJ2-7; the D gene is possibly TRBD2 (6 bases). CDR1 and CDR2 (germline): SSHAT, FNYEAQ (reference sequence). CDR3 length equals 12 residues. V gave up 4 bases and J gave up 5 bases, with 9 bases separating them. This CDR3 reads CASSSTGDEQYF. CDR3 DNA sequence: TGTGCCAGCAGCTCTACGGGGGACGAGCAGTACTTC.

Only one count was recorded for this clone. The J gene is TRBJ2-2, the V gene TRBV27, with 10 nucleotides matching TRBD2. This CDR3 contains 19 residues. The V gene's germline CDR1 is MNHEY and CDR2 SMNVEV (reference sequence). Trimming cost V 2 bases and J 0 bases; bases outside gene matches: 9. Here the CDR3 DNA reads TGTGCCAGCAGTTTAAGGGGACTAGCGCTACTCGCGAACACCGGGGAGCTGTTTTTT. This gives the protein CASSLRGLALLANTGELFF.

V and J are TRBV18 and TRBJ1-3; D is undetermined. V lost 4 bases and J lost 0, with 10 bases in between. This CDR3 spans 15 amino acids. CDR1 and CDR2 from the germline V gene are KGHSH and LQKENI. CDR3 nucleotide sequence: TGTGCCAGCTCACGAGAATTCCTCTCTGGAAACACCATATATTTT. Protein: CASSREFLSGNTIYF.

The chain links TRBV12-3 or TRBV12-4 to TRBJ1-5, with TRBD1 identical over 7 bases. The V segment lost 6 bases and the J segment 4 bases; nucleotides outside the gene matches: 3. The CDR3 spans 13 residues. CDR3 sequence (DNA): TGTGCCAGCAGCAGACAGGGAAATCAGCCCCAGCATTTT. Its protein product is CASSRQGNQPQHF.

The rearrangement joins TRBV9 to TRBJ2-3; TRBD2 matches at 11 bases. Germline lookup yields CDR1 SGDLS and CDR2 YYNGEE. The CDR3 spans 14 residues. V lost 2 bases and J lost 5; bases outside the gene matches: 1. CDR3 nucleotides: TGTGCCAGCAGCGTGCTAGCGGGGGGAGATACGCAGTATTTT. This encodes CASSVLAGGDTQYF.

The chain is built from TRBV18 and TRBJ2-7; a possible D gene is TRBD2 (6 bases). This CDR3 has 15 residues. V was cut by 3 bases and J by 2 bases, with 14 bases left in between. In germline, CDR1 is KGHSH, CDR2 LQKENI. The CDR3 sequence is CASSPGRDPPYEQYF. CDR3 coding DNA: TGTGCCAGCTCACCCGGGAGAGACCCTCCCTACGAGCAGTACTTC.

The chain is built from TRBV29-1 and TRBJ2-3; 10 bases align to TRBD1. Germline loops: CDR1 SQVTM, CDR2 ANQGSEA. The CDR3 contains 15 residues. Germline trimming cut 4 bases from V and 5 bases from J; bases unmatched to any gene: 9. CDR3 nucleotide sequence: TGCAGCGTTGTACTACTGGGACAGGGGAAAGATACGCAGTATTTT. It encodes CSVVLLGQGKDTQYF.

This clone showed up just a few times. The chain links TRBV18 to TRBJ1-1; TRBD1 matches at 7 bases. This CDR3 contains 14 residues. The V gene end was trimmed by 5 bases and the J gene end by 4 bases; junction bases not matched to a gene: 7. Germline-derived CDR1 and CDR2 are KGHSH and LQKENI. CDR3 sequence reads: CASSSTRDSTEAFF. CDR3 nucleotides: TGTGCCAGCTCATCGACCCGGGACAGCACTGAAGCTTTCTTT.

The CDR3 is CASSVGPGETQYF. DNA of the CDR3: TGTGCCAGCAGCGTAGGCCCCGGGGAGACCCAGTACTTC. The genes are TRBV9 and TRBJ2-5; D remains unclear. CDR1 and CDR2 from the germline V gene are SGDLS and YYNGEE. Trimming stripped 0 bases from V and 5 bases from J, with 8 bases between. This CDR3 is built from 13 residues.

This rearrangement joins TRBV7-2 to TRBJ2-7; maybe TRBD2 (6 bases). The germline V and J ends were trimmed by 1 base and 0 bases, with 10 bases remaining between them. CDR3 length: 15 residues. Per germline, CDR1 SGHTA and CDR2 FQGNSA. The CDR3 loop reads CASSLVGSGSYEQYF. The CDR3 bases are TGTGCCAGCAGCTTAGTTGGTAGCGGCTCCTACGAGCAGTACTTC. Together with reference TRBV7-2 and TRBJ2-7, the CDR3 gives the full variable domain: GAGVSQSPSNKVTEKGKDVELRCDPISGHTALYWYRQSLGQGLEFLIYFQGNSAPDKSGLPSDRFSAERTGGSVSTLTIQRTQQEDSAVYLCASSLVGSGSYEQYFGPGTRLTVT.

The chain carries TRBV10-3 and TRBJ2-3, with a possible D match to TRBD1 (6 bases). The CDR3 loop spans 15 amino acids. Germline values: CDR1 ENHRY, CDR2 SYGVKD. The V end was cut by 7 bases, the J end by 0 bases, with 14 bases between. CDR3 DNA sequence: TGTGCCATCAAACCAGACAGGCCTAGCACAGATACGCAGTATTTT. Translation: CAIKPDRPSTDTQYF.

The chain carries TRBV5-1 and TRBJ2-7; possible D gene TRBD2, 6 bases. CDR3 length: 15 amino acids. The V gene's germline CDR1 is SGHRS and CDR2 YFSETQ. Trimming left V 2 bases short and J 1 base short, with 13 bases between. The CDR3 is CASSLGGTASYEQYF. CDR3 DNA sequence: TGCGCCAGCAGCTTAGGCGGGACGGCATCCTACGAGCAGTACTTC.

The chain uses TRBV25-1 and TRBJ1-5; a weak D match, TRBD1 (6 bases). This CDR3 contains 15 residues. The V end was cut by 6 bases, the J end by 2 bases, with 14 bases between. Germline V gives CDR1 MGHDK, CDR2 SYGVNS. CDR3 sequence reads: CASSPRTVGNQPQHF. The CDR3 DNA reads as TGTGCCAGCAGCCCTAGGACAGTCGGCAATCAGCCCCAGCATTTT.

This chain links TRBV7-9 with TRBJ2-3; D is undetermined. Germline-derived CDR1 and CDR2 are SEHNR and FQNEAQ (reference sequence). V lost 5 bases and J 0 bases, leaving 12 bases between the germline ends. The CDR3 length is 15 residues. The CDR3 nucleotides read TGTGCCAGCAGCCAACAGACACCTAGCACAGATACGCAGTATTTT. Translation: CASSQQTPSTDTQYF.

The CDR3 DNA is TGTGCCAGCAGCTGGCTGAACACTGAAGCTTTCTTT. Translation: CASSWLNTEAFF. The chain employs TRBV28 and TRBJ1-1; D is unclear. CDR3 size: 12 residues. CDR1 is MDHEN and CDR2 is SYDVKM in the germline V gene. V was cut by 6 bases and J by 0 bases, with 5 bases left in between.

This chain connects TRBV7-9 to TRBJ1-1, with TRBD1 identical over 8 bases. This CDR3 contains 14 residues. From germline, CDR1 is SEHNR and CDR2 FQNEAQ (reference sequence). J was trimmed by 4 bases and V by 5 bases; bases with no gene match: 6. The CDR3 region has the DNA TGTGCCAGCAGCCCCTTCGACAGGGGCACTGAAGCTTTCTTT. Translated: CASSPFDRGTEAFF.

This clone was counted a few times. The chain carries TRBV5-4 and TRBJ1-6, with D maybe TRBD1 (6 bases). Per the germline V gene, CDR1 is SGHNT and CDR2 is YYREEE (reference sequence). This CDR3 is 15 amino acids long. The V gene lost 4 bases and the J gene lost 8 bases, with 16 bases spanning the gap. The chain's CDR3 is CASSQDQAGDSPLHF. The CDR3 DNA sequence: TGTGCCAGCAGCCAAGACCAGGCAGGGGATTCACCCCTCCACTTT. The whole variable domain, remainder taken from reference TRBV5-4 and TRBJ1-6, is ETGVTQSPTHLIKTRGQQVTLRCSSQSGHNTVSWYQQALGQGPQFIFQYYREEENGRGNFPPRFSGLQFPNYSSELNVNALELDDSALYLCASSQDQAGDSPLHFGNGTRLTVT.

The V call is TRBV5-4, the J call TRBJ1-2; D gene ambiguous. Germline V lookup: CDR1 SGHNT, CDR2 YYREEE (reference sequence). V lost 0 bases, J lost 1 base, and 7 bases lay in between. The CDR3 runs to 14 residues. The CDR3 nucleotides are TGTGCCAGCAGCTTGGCCGGGATTAACTATGGCTACACCTTC. Protein sequence: CASSLAGINYGYTF.